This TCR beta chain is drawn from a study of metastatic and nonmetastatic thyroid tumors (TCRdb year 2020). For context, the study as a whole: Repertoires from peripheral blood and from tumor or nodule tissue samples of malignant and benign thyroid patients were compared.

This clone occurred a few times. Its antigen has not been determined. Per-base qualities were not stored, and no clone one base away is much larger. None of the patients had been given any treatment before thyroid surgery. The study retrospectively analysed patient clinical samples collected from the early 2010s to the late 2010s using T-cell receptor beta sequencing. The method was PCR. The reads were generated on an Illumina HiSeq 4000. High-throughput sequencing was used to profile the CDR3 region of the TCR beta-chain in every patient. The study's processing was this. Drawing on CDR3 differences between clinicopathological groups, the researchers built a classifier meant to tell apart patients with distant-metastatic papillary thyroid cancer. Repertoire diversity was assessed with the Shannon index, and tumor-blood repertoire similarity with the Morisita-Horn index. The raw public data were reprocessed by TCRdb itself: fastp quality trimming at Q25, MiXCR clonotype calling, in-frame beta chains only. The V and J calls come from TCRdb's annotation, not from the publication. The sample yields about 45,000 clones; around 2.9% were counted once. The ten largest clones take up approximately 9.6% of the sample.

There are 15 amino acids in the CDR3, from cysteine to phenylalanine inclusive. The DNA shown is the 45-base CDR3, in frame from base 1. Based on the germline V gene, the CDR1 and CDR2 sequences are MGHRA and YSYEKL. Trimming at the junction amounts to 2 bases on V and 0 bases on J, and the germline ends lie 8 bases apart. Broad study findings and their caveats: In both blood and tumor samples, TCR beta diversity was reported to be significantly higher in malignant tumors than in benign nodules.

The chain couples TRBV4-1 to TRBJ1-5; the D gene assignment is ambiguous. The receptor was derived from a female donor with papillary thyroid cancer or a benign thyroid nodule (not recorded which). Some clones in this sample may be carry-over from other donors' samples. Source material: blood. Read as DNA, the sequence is TGCGCCAGCAGCCAATACGGAAGTAGCAATCAGCCCCAGCATTTT. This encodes CASSQYGSSNQPQHF.